Following are 30 T cell receptor beta chains from one sample sequenced in a study of blood T cells in healthy people across ages (dated by TCRdb to 2013 to 2016). The library was built by means of 5' RACE. Sequencer: Illumina HiSeq 2500. A second PCR of roughly 6 to 11 cycles was run with a J-beta primer mix and a sample-barcoded 5' primer. Using fastp at Q25 and MiXCR, TCRdb reprocessed the public reads and kept productive beta chains. Every entry covers one CDR3 protein and lists the most common genes and DNA from its rows. A total of roughly 900,000 distinct CDR3 sequences appear in this sample, under 50% of them only once. The ten largest account for 10% to 15% of the sample. Material: blood. The source of these receptors is a man aged 25-45 years in good health.

This clonotype has only one observation. The CDR3 nucleotides are TGTGCCACCAGCAGAGTAAGGGGCGTGATTGACAATGAGCAGTTCTTC. Amino acids: CATSRVRGVIDNEQFF. J is TRBJ2-1 and V is TRBV15; D may be TRBD1 (5 bases). In germline, CDR1 is LNHNV, CDR2 YYDKDF (reference sequence). Trimming took 1 base from V and 5 from J, leaving 15 bases between them. This CDR3 contains 16 residues.

The chain uses TRBV12-3 or TRBV12-4 and TRBJ1-5; the D is unclear. Trimming pared 5 bases from V and 6 bases from J, leaving 11 bases between. The CDR3 is 13 amino acids. CDR3 sequence: CASSVGPSQPQHF. In DNA form, the CDR3 reads TGTGCCAGCAGTGTCGGCCCCTCTCAGCCCCAGCATTTT.

This chain uses TRBV27 with TRBJ1-6; D gene unclear. The germline gives CDR1 MNHEY, CDR2 SMNVEV (reference sequence). There are 13 residues in the CDR3. V was cut by 5 bases and J by 5 bases, with 7 bases left in between. In DNA, the CDR3 is TGTGCCAGCAGTGTTGAGCATAATTCACCCCTCCACTTT. Encoded protein: CASSVEHNSPLHF.

The chain links TRBV12-3 or TRBV12-4 to TRBJ2-3; tentative D call: TRBD2 (5 bases). V was clipped by 4 bases and J by 2 bases, with 13 bases between them. CDR3 length: 15 residues. The CDR3 region is CASSSQGLVTDTQYF. The CDR3 coding sequence is TGTGCCAGCAGTTCCCAAGGACTCGTCACAGATACGCAGTATTTT.

This clonotype was picked up one time. This chain links TRBV6-2 or TRBV6-3 with TRBJ2-1; 7 bases fit TRBD1. The V segment lost 7 bases and the J segment 9 bases; nucleotides outside the gene matches: 12. Germline V CDR1 and CDR2: MNHEY, SVGEGT. The CDR3 totals 14 residues. The CDR3 spells CASMRAGGIREQFF. The CDR3 bases are TGTGCCAGCATGAGGGCAGGGGGTATTCGTGAGCAGTTCTTC.

This clonotype has a single count. This chain uses TRBV6-5 with TRBJ1-4, with D unclear. V shed 4 bases and J shed 0 bases, with 12 bases lying between them. This CDR3 has 16 amino acids. Germline V gene sequence: CDR1 MNHEY, CDR2 SVGAGI. CDR3 in amino acids: CASSSRRTATNEKLFF. In DNA, the CDR3 is TGTGCCAGCAGTTCACGCCGCACTGCAACTAATGAAAAACTGTTTTTT.

This chain joins TRBV12-3 or TRBV12-4 and TRBJ2-5; D unresolved. The J call may not be correct, given that the DNA end is closer to TRBJ2-7. This CDR3 contains 13 residues. The CDR3 here is CASSTPRGREQYF. CDR3 nucleotides: TGTGCCAGCAGTACCCCAAGAGGTCGCGAGCAGTACTTC.

Points on this clonotype: A much bigger clone sits one base away, suggesting this may be a read error. V usage is TRBV7-3 and J usage is TRBJ1-1; D is uncertain. From germline, CDR1 is SGHTA and CDR2 FQGTGA. The V end was cut by 5 bases, the J end by 2 bases, with 9 bases between. CDR3 length: 13 residues. The CDR3 coding sequence is TGTGCCAGCAGCGTGTACACTAACACTGAAGCTTTCTTT. Protein product: CASSVYTNTEAFF. The complete variable domain, with remaining parts taken from reference TRBV7-3 and TRBJ1-1, reads GAGVSQTPSNKVTEKGKYVELRCDPISGHTALYWYRQSLGQGPEFLIYFQGTGAADDSGLPNDRFFAVRPEGSVSTLKIQRTERGDSAVYLCASSVYTNTEAFFGQGTRLTVV.

This sequence joins TRBV7-2 and TRBJ2-1; the D gene is possibly TRBD2 (5 bases). The V and J ends lost 5 bases and 11 bases respectively, with 16 bases between them. Germline loops: CDR1 SGHTA, CDR2 FQGNSA. CDR3 size: 13 residues. The CDR3 loop reads CASSLGELDKQFF. CDR3 sequence (DNA): TGTGCCAGCAGCCTCGGGGAACTCGACAAGCAGTTCTTC.

The sample holds many counts of this clonotype. This chain links TRBV3-1 with TRBJ2-7; D is perhaps TRBD1 (6 bases). In germline, CDR1 is LGHDT, CDR2 YNNKEL (reference sequence). The CDR3 is made up of 12 amino acids. The V and J ends lost 1 base and 10 bases respectively, with 11 bases between them. The CDR3 loop reads CASSQGTVGQYF. The CDR3 region has the DNA TGTGCCAGCAGCCAAGGGACAGTGGGCCAGTACTTC.

This chain uses TRBV29-1 with TRBJ2-3; D is perhaps TRBD2 (6 bases). This CDR3 comprises 15 residues. CDR1 is SQVTM, CDR2 ANQGSEA, per germline. V was clipped by 3 bases and J by 0 bases, with 13 bases between them. The CDR3 here is CSVDPGLRSTDTQYF. The CDR3 nucleotides are TGCAGCGTTGACCCGGGACTTAGAAGCACAGATACGCAGTATTTT.

The V gene is TRBV20-1, the J gene TRBJ1-2; tentative D call: TRBD1 (5 bases). The germline V gene encodes CDR1 DFQATT and CDR2 SNEGSKA (reference sequence). The CDR3 extends over 14 amino acids. Trimming removed 2 bases from V and 2 bases from J, with 12 bases in between. The CDR3 nucleotides are TGCAGTGCTAGAAATACAGGACCAAACTATGGCTACACCTTC. It is translated as CSARNTGPNYGYTF.

This clonotype turned up a few times. The V and J genes are TRBV4-1 and TRBJ2-7, with D possibly matching TRBD2 (6 bases). The germline V gene has CDR1 MGHRA and CDR2 YSYEKL. CDR3 length equals 16 residues. Trimming took off 0 bases at V and 0 bases at J, with 12 bases between the two ends. CDR3 DNA sequence: TGCGCCAGCAGCCAAGATCTTCTAGCGAACTCCTACGAGCAGTACTTC. Protein: CASSQDLLANSYEQYF.

The rearrangement links TRBV12-3 or TRBV12-4 to TRBJ1-1, with D hard to call. This CDR3 comprises 14 residues. V lost 5 bases and J 3 bases, leaving 13 bases between the germline ends. The DNA for the CDR3 is TGTGCCAGCAGTCGGTACTCCGGGGACACTGAAGCTTTCTTT. It codes for CASSRYSGDTEAFF.

The chain links TRBV28 to TRBJ2-7; no clear D gene. V was pared by 6 bases and J by 0 bases, with 9 bases between. The germline V gene encodes CDR1 MDHEN and CDR2 SYDVKM. The CDR3 is made up of 13 amino acids. CDR3 loop: CASRASSSYEQYF. The CDR3 DNA is TGTGCCAGCAGAGCCTCGAGCTCCTACGAGCAGTACTTC.

The chain combines TRBV12-3 or TRBV12-4 with TRBJ1-2; 7 nucleotides align to TRBD1. The CDR3 extends over 14 amino acids. Trimming took 6 bases from V and 3 from J; bases not matched to a gene: 7. Here the CDR3 DNA reads TGTGCCAGCAGCCCCGGACAGGTCTACTATGGCTACACCTTC. It yields the protein CASSPGQVYYGYTF.

This chain uses TRBV3-1 with TRBJ1-2; TRBD1 matches 7 bases. The germline gives CDR1 LGHDT, CDR2 YNNKEL (reference sequence). V shed 5 bases and J 5 bases; nucleotides not matched to a gene: 5. This CDR3 contains 13 residues. CDR3 sequence: CASSGGDSYGYTF. The CDR3 bases are TGTGCCAGCAGCGGGGGGGACAGTTATGGCTACACCTTC.

This clonotype was seen a few times. The chain carries TRBV10-3 and TRBJ1-1; no definite D call. The CDR3 contains 12 residues. V lost 0 bases, J lost 11 bases, and 10 bases lay in between. Germline CDR1 ENHRY, CDR2 SYGVKD. CDR3 sequence reads: CAISESGVRAFF. Here the CDR3 DNA reads TGTGCCATCAGTGAGTCGGGCGTCCGTGCTTTCTTT.

The CDR3 coding sequence is TGCAGTGCGTTCGGGGACTATGGCTACACCTTC. Translation gives CSAFGDYGYTF. The chain recombines TRBV20-1 with TRBJ1-2; D not certain. Germline values: CDR1 DFQATT, CDR2 SNEGSKA (reference sequence). Trimming took off 6 bases at V and 3 bases at J, with 8 bases between the two ends. The CDR3 spans 11 residues.

There are a few counts of this clonotype. The chain employs TRBV7-9 and TRBJ2-7, with TRBD1 matching over 9 bases. Germline trimming cut 4 bases from V and 4 bases from J; bases unmatched to any gene: 8. The V gene's germline CDR1 is SEHNR and CDR2 FQNEAQ (reference sequence). The CDR3 has 15 amino acids. The CDR3 sequence is CASSSAWTGVYEQYF. In DNA form, the CDR3 reads TGTGCCAGCAGCTCGGCATGGACAGGGGTGTACGAGCAGTACTTC. Using reference TRBV7-9 and TRBJ2-7 for the parts outside the CDR3, the full variable domain is DTGVSQNPRHKITKRGQNVTFRCDPISEHNRLYWYRQTLGQGPEFLTYFQNEAQLEKSRLLSDRFSAERPKGSFSTLEIQRTEQGDSAMYLCASSSAWTGVYEQYFGPGTRLTVT.

The chain employs TRBV20-1 and TRBJ2-7; 12 bases align to TRBD2. V trimming: 6 bases; J trimming: 2 bases; junction bases outside the gene matches: 5. Germline lookup yields CDR1 DFQATT and CDR2 SNEGSKA (reference sequence). This CDR3 has 14 amino acids. CDR3 DNA sequence: TGCAGTGCACCTCGACTAGCGGGGGCCTACGAGCAGTACTTC. The encoded protein is CSAPRLAGAYEQYF.

This clonotype was seen a few times. The chain recombines TRBV27 with TRBJ2-5, with a weak D call TRBD1 (5 bases). The germline V gene encodes CDR1 MNHEY and CDR2 SMNVEV (reference sequence). V lost 4 bases and J 11 bases, leaving 17 bases between the germline ends. CDR3 length: 13 residues. CDR3 amino acids: CASSSPDTKEQYF. DNA of the CDR3: TGTGCCAGCAGTTCACCGGACACGAAGGAGCAGTACTTC.

Only a few counts were recorded for this clonotype. The CDR3 reads CASSKGFGGGELAYEQYF. For the CDR3, the DNA is TGTGCCAGCAGTAAAGGCTTCGGCGGGGGGGAACTGGCATACGAGCAGTACTTC. V usage is TRBV6-1 and J usage is TRBJ2-7; 9 positions match TRBD2. The germline V gene has CDR1 MNHNS and CDR2 SASEGT. The ends lost 5 bases at V and 4 bases at J; junction bases unmatched: 18. This CDR3 region has 18 residues.

This clonotype was observed a few times. The CDR3 DNA reads as TGTGCCAGCAGTTTAGCGCGCCCAGGGGGGGATGAGCAGTTCTTC. Its translation: CASSLARPGGDEQFF. The genes are TRBV12-3 or TRBV12-4 and TRBJ2-1; D is perhaps TRBD1 or TRBD2 (7 bases each). V dropped 0 bases and J dropped 8 bases, with 14 bases sitting between them. This CDR3 is built from 15 residues.

This chain uses TRBV13 with TRBJ2-7, with D perhaps TRBD1 (5 bases). V was shortened by 5 bases and J by 3 bases, with 17 bases between the two germline ends. CDR1 is PRHDT, CDR2 FYEKMQ, per germline (reference sequence). CDR3 size: 15 residues. The CDR3 here is CASSIRVDSDYEQYF. For the CDR3, the DNA is TGTGCCAGCAGCATCAGGGTAGACTCTGACTACGAGCAGTACTTC.

This clonotype was recorded many times. The J gene is TRBJ2-7, the V gene TRBV3-1; D might be TRBD1 (5 bases). This CDR3 spans 12 amino acids. Germline CDR1 reads LGHDT; CDR2 reads YNNKEL (reference sequence). Trimming took off 5 bases at V and 5 bases at J, with 10 bases between the two ends. CDR3 bases: TGTGCCAGCAGCTTCAGGGCGGACGAGCAGTACTTC. Protein sequence: CASSFRADEQYF.

This chain links TRBV5-1 with TRBJ2-7; tentative D call: TRBD2 (7 bases). The germline gives CDR1 SGHRS, CDR2 YFSETQ. The CDR3 extends over 14 amino acids. V gave up 4 bases and J gave up 3 bases, with 14 bases separating them. The chain's CDR3 is CASSGRGGNYEQYF. CDR3 in DNA: TGCGCCAGCAGCGGGAGGGGGGGAAACTACGAGCAGTACTTC.

This clonotype was observed a few times. The V gene is TRBV11-3, the J gene TRBJ2-1; D ambiguous. V shed 1 base and J shed 9 bases, with 7 bases lying between them. This CDR3 contains 12 residues. The germline V gene has CDR1 SGHNT and CDR2 YENEEA. CDR3 in DNA: TGTGCCAGCAGCTTAGTAGTACCTGAGCAGTTCTTC. This translates into CASSLVVPEQFF.

This clonotype was seen a few times. The chain links TRBV24-1 to TRBJ2-5; the D gene is possibly TRBD2 (6 bases). This CDR3 is built from 18 residues. V dropped 4 bases and J dropped 5 bases, with 25 bases sitting between them. Germline assignment: CDR1 KGHDR and CDR2 SFDVKD. CDR3 region: CATSEPQVLGSLWETQYF. The CDR3 coding sequence is TGTGCCACCAGTGAGCCCCAGGTTCTCGGGAGCTTGTGGGAGACCCAGTACTTC.

Only a few counts were recorded for this clonotype. The chain links TRBV20-1 to TRBJ1-6, with TRBD1 identical over 9 bases. Unmatched junction bases numbered 1, after V lost 6 bases and J lost 4 bases. Germline loops: CDR1 DFQATT, CDR2 SNEGSKA (reference sequence). The CDR3 totals 13 residues. The CDR3 loop is CSAGQGYNSPLHF. The DNA of the CDR3 is TGCAGTGCCGGACAGGGGTATAATTCACCCCTCCACTTT.